This T cell receptor (beta chain) emerged from a study of early T cells in non-severe SARS-CoV-2 infection. V was cut by 4 bases and J by 3 bases, with 10 bases left in between. The CDR3 covers 15 residues. Germline assignment: CDR1 SGHAT and CDR2 FQNNGV. Attachment of unique molecular identifiers to individual cDNA molecules was performed. TCRdb reprocessed the 5' RACE reads with MiXCR, giving one entry per CDR3 protein. The top ten hold approximately 3% of the sample, which has roughly 66,000 distinct CDR3 sequences, roughly 10% seen once. Findings of the study overall: Clonotype matching in VDJdb favored anti-spike CD8 responses and did not capture private and CD4 specificities.

This clonotype has at least ten counts. The antigen is undetermined. The clonotype originates from an adult who was a healthcare worker with PCR-confirmed SARS-CoV-2 infection or an uninfected control (not recorded which). This chain uses TRBV11-2 with TRBJ1-6; D not certain. The sample was whole blood. In nucleotides, the CDR3 is TGTGCCAGCAGCTCAGACGGGGACTATAATTCACCCCTCCACTTT. The encoded protein is CASSSDGDYNSPLHF. Supplemented by reference TRBV11-2 and TRBJ1-6, the full variable domain reads EAGVAQSPRYKIIEKRQSVAFWCNPISGHATLYWYQQILGQGPKLLIQFQNNGVVDDSQLPKDRFSAERLKGVDSTLKIQPAKLEDSAVYLCASSSDGDYNSPLHFGNGTRLTVT.